A single sample gave rise to the 10 T cell receptor beta chains below, sequenced in a study of blood T cells in healthy people across ages. Primed by a sample-barcoded 5' primer and a J-beta primer mix, a second PCR proceeded for roughly 7 to 12 cycles. Via MiXCR, TCRdb re-called the 5' RACE reads, giving one row per CDR3 protein. This repertoire shows approximately 790,000 distinct CDR3 sequences, 62% found once; its top ten account for about 30%. The source material was blood. These TCRs come from a man aged 30 to 39 in good health.

This chain connects TRBV4-3 to TRBJ2-1, with TRBD2 identical over 10 bases. V lost 4 bases to trimming and J lost 8 bases; unmatched junction nucleotides: 11. The V gene's germline CDR1 is LGHNA and CDR2 YSLEER. The CDR3 spans 16 residues. DNA for the CDR3: TGCGCCAGCAGCCGAGCGCCGGGACTAGCGCTCGATGAGCAGTTCTTC. Amino acid sequence: CASSRAPGLALDEQFF.

As concerns this clonotype: One junction end does not reproduce the germline sequence, and a read error may be involved. The chain joins TRBV4-3 to TRBJ1-1, with D unresolved. Germline V gives CDR1 LGHNA, CDR2 YSLEER. The CDR3 spans 13 residues. This chain's CDR3 is CANSQQRQTEAFF. Here the CDR3 DNA reads TGCGCCAACAGCCAGCAAAGGCAGACTGAAGCTTTCTTT.

The V gene is TRBV28, the J gene TRBJ2-5; possible D gene TRBD2, 5 bases. Trimming shortened V by 6 bases and J by 2 bases, and 13 bases separated the two germline ends. The CDR3 has 14 amino acids. Germline V gene lookup returns CDR1 MDHEN and CDR2 SYDVKM. This CDR3 reads CASRSRRRQETQYF. The CDR3 region has the DNA TGTGCCAGCAGGAGTAGAAGGAGGCAAGAGACCCAGTACTTC.

The V gene is TRBV4-1, the J gene TRBJ2-4, with D uncertain. The end of the DNA fits TRBJ2-5 better, so the J call may be wrong. The CDR3 length is 13 residues. Germline-derived CDR1 and CDR2 are MGHRA and YSYEKL. This CDR3 reads CASSPNMLKTQYF. CDR3 nucleotides: TGCGCCAGCAGCCCGAATATGTTAAAGACCCAGTACTTC.

This clonotype was counted once. This chain uses TRBV6-6 with TRBJ2-1; weak D call: TRBD2 (5 bases). Trimming cost V 5 bases and J 3 bases, with 14 bases left between them. CDR3 size: 15 residues. Germline V gene lookup returns CDR1 MNHNY and CDR2 SVGAGI (reference sequence). CDR3 sequence reads: CASSPIARDYNEQFF. The CDR3 DNA is TGTGCCAGCAGTCCTATAGCGAGAGACTACAATGAGCAGTTCTTC.

The rearrangement joins TRBV4-1 to TRBJ1-6; D uncertain. CDR3 length: 14 residues. The V end lost 10 bases, the J end lost 7 bases, and 17 bases lay between the germline ends. The germline gives CDR1 MGHRA, CDR2 YSYEKL. The CDR3 bases are TGCGCCATCAAACTCCGGGTGCGGAATTCACCCCTCCACTTT. Translated, it gives CAIKLRVRNSPLHF.

The chain couples TRBV28 to TRBJ2-7, with TRBD1 matching 8 bases. Looked up from germline, CDR1 is MDHEN and CDR2 is SYDVKM. The CDR3 has 14 residues. V dropped 5 bases and J dropped 5; count of bases not matched to a gene: 8. CDR3 nucleotides: TGTGCCAGCAGTCCGCCGAGACAGGGGAACGAGCAGTACTTC. Encoded protein: CASSPPRQGNEQYF.

The chain uses TRBV7-9 and TRBJ2-4; tentative D call: TRBD2 (5 bases). Deletions cut 6 bases from V and 13 bases from J, with 19 bases between. Germline V gives CDR1 SEHNR, CDR2 FQNEAQ (reference sequence). CDR3 length: 13 amino acids. In DNA form, the CDR3 reads TGTGCCAGCAGTAGGGCGGCTAGCAATGAGCAGTACTTC. Its translation: CASSRAASNEQYF.

The V and J genes are TRBV7-2 and TRBJ2-7; 7 bases are shared with TRBD2. The CDR3 consists of 15 residues. The J segment lost 2 bases and the V segment lost 7 bases, leaving 11 bases of the junction unmatched. The germline V gene has CDR1 SGHTA and CDR2 FQGNSA. CDR3 bases: TGTGCCAGCACCCTAGCGGTTACGGGGGCCTACGAGCAGTACTTC. It encodes CASTLAVTGAYEQYF.

This clonotype appeared a few times. The rearrangement uses TRBV7-2 and TRBJ1-1, with 8 bases lining up with TRBD1. CDR1 and CDR2 from the germline V gene are SGHTA and FQGNSA. The V gene end was trimmed by 2 bases and the J gene end by 3 bases; junction bases not matched to a gene: 5. This CDR3 has 15 amino acids. CDR3 DNA: TGTGCCAGCAGCTTACGGGACAGGTCCCACACTGAAGCTTTCTTT. It encodes CASSLRDRSHTEAFF.